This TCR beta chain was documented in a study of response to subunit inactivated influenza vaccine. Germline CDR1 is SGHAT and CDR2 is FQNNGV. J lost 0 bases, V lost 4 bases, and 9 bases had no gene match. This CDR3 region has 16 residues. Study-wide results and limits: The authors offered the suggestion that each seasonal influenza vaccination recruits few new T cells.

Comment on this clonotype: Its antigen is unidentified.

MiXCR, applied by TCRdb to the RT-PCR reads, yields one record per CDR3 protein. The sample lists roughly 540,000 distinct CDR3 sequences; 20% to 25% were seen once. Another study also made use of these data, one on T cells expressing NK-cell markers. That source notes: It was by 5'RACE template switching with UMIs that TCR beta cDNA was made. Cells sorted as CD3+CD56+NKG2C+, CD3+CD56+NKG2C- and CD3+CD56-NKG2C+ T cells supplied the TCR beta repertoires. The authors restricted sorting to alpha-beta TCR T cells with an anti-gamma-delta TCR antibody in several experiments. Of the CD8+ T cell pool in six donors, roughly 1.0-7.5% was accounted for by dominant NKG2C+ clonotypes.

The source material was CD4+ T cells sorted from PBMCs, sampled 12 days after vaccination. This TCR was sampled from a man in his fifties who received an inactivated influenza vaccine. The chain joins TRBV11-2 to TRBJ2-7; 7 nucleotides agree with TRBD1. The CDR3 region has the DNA TGTGCCAGCAGCTCGTTAAACAGGGGCGCCTCCTACGAGCAGTACTTC. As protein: CASSSLNRGASYEQYF.